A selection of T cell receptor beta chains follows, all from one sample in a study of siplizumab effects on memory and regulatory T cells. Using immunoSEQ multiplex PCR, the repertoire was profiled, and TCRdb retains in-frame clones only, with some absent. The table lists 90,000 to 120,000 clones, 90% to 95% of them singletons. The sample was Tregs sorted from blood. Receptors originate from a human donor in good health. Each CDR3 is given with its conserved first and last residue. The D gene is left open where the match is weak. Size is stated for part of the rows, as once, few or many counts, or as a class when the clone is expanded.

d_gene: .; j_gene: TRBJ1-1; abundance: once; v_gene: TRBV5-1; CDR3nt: TGCGCCAGCAGCCCCGGACAGTCGAACACTGAAGCTTTCTTT; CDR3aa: CASSPGQSNTEAFF
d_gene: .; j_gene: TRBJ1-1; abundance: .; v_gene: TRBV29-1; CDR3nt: TGCAGCGTGGATGGGGGGAACACTGAAGCTTTCTTT; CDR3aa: CSVDGGNTEAFF
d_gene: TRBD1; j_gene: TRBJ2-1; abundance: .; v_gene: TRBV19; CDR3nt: TGTGCCAGTAAGGGACAGGGGTCCGACAATGAGCAGTTCTTC; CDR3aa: CASKGQGSDNEQFF
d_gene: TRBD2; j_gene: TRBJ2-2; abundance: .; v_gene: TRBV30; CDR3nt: TGTGCCTGGACTAGCGGGAGGTACGGCGGGGAGCTGTTTTTT; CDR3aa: CAWTSGRYGGELFF
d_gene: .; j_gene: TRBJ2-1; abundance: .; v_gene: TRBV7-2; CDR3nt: TGTGCCAGCAGCGCCCTATCGGGCGCATTACTCTTC; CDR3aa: CASSALSGALLF
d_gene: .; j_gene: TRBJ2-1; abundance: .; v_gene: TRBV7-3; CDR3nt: TGTGCCAGCAGCTTAGCCCCCGGCTACAATGAGCAGTTCTTC; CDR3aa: CASSLAPGYNEQFF
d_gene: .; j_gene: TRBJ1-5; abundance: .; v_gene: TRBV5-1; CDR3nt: TGCGCCAGCAGCCCCCCCAGGGTGGCCCCCATACGCAATCAGCCCCAGCATTTT; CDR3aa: CASSPPRVAPIRNQPQHF
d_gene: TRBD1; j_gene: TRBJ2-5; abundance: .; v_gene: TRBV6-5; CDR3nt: TGTGCCAGCAGTCGGGGACAGGGGGTCGAGACCCAGTACTTC; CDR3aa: CASSRGQGVETQYF
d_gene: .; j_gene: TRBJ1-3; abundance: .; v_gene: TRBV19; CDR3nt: TGTGCCAGTAGTATACGGACAGAGACCTCTGGAAACACCATATATTTT; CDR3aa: CASSIRTETSGNTIYF
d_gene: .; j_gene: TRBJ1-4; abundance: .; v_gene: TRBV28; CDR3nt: TGTGCCAGTAGTTGGCAGGGGTTGGAGGAAAAACTGTTTTTT; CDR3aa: CASSWQGLEEKLFF
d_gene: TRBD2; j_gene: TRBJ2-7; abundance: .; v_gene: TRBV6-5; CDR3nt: TGTGCCAGCAGTGCATTGACTAGCGGAACCTACGAGCAGTACTTC; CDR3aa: CASSALTSGTYEQYF
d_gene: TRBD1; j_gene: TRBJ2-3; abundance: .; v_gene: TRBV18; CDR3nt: TGTGCCAGCTCACCGACTCGACAGGGGGCGCGGGATACGCAGTATTTT; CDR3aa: CASSPTRQGARDTQYF
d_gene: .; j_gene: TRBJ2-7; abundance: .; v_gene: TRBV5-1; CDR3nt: TGCGCCAGCAGCTTGGAACTAGCATTCGAGCAGTACTTC; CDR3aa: CASSLELAFEQYF
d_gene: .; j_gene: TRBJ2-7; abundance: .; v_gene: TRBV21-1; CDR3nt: TGTGCCAGCAGCAAAGGGAGGGCAGGCCCGACCTACGAGCAGTACTTC; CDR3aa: CASSKGRAGPTYEQYF
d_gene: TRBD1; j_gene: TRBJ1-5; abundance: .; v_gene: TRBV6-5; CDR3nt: TGTGCCAGCAGGGACAGGGGATACAGCAATCAGCCCCAGCATTTT; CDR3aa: CASRDRGYSNQPQHF
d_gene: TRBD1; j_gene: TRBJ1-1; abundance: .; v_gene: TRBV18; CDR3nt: TGTGCCAGCTCACGGGCAGGGGGGACTGAAGCTTTCTTT; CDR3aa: CASSRAGGTEAFF
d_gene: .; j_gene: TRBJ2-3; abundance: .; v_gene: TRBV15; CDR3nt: TGTGCCACCAGCAGAGACCCGGGGAAAGATACGCAGTATTTT; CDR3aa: CATSRDPGKDTQYF
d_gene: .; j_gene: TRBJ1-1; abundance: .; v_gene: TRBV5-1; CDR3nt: TGCGCCAGCAGCTTACCATCCGACCGGGGGAGAGCTTTCTTT; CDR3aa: CASSLPSDRGRAFF
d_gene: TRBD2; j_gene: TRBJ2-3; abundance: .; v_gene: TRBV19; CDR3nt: TGTGCCAGTAGGCAGGGACTAGCCACAGATACGCAGTATTTT; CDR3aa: CASRQGLATDTQYF
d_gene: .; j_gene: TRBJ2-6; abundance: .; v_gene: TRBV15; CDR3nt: TGTGCCACCAGCAGGTCAATAGGGCCTGGGGCCAACGTCCTGACTTTC; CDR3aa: CATSRSIGPGANVLTF
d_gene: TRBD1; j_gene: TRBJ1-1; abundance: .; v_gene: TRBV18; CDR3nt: TGTGCCAGCTCACCATATTACGAGGGGACAGGAAAGAACACTGAAGCTTTCTTT; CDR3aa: CASSPYYEGTGKNTEAFF
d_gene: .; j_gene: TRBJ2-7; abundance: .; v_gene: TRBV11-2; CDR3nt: TGTGCCAGCAGCCAGACTAAGACCTACGAGCAGTACTTC; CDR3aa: CASSQTKTYEQYF
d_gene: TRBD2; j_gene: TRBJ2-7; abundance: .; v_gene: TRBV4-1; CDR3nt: TGCGCCAGCAGCCAAGATTGGACTAGCGGGAGAGTTCGACGGCAGTACTTC; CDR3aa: CASSQDWTSGRVRRQYF
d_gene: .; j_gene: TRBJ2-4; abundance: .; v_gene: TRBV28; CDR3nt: TGTGCCAGCAGCAGGGACACCCTACTAGCCAAAAACATTCAGTACTTC; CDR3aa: CASSRDTLLAKNIQYF
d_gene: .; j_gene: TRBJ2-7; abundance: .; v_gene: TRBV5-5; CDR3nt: TGTGCCAGCAGCGCCCGGTTCGGAACCCCGAGAGAGCAGTACTTC; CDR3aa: CASSARFGTPREQYF
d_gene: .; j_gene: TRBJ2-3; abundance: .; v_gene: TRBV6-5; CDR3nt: TGTGCCAGCAAGGGCGGAATAGGGGCAGATACGCAGTATTTT; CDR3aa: CASKGGIGADTQYF
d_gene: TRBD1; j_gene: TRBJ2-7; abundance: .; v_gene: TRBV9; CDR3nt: TGTGCCAGCTCCGCGGACAGGGCCACGTCCTACGAGCAGTACTTC; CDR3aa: CASSADRATSYEQYF
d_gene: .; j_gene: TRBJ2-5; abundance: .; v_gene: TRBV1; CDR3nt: TGCACCAGCAGCCAAGACAGGGCGGTAGAGACCCAGTACTTC; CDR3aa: CTSSQDRAVETQYF
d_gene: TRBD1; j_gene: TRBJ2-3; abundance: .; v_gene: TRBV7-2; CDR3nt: TGTGCCAGCAGCCGGGACAGGAGCACAGATACGCAGTATTTT; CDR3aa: CASSRDRSTDTQYF
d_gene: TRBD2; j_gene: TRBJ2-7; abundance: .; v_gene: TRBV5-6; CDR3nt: TGTGCCAGCAGCTTGGGACGGGAGGGCCGCGAGCAGTACTTC; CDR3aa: CASSLGREGREQYF
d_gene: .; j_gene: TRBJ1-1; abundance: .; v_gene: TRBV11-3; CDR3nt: TGTGCCAGCAGCCTTTTCCTCGACACTGAAGCTTTCTTT; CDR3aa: CASSLFLDTEAFF
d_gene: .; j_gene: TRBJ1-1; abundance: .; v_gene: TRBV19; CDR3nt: TGTGCCAGTAGTACCGCGCTGAACACTGAAGCTTTCTTT; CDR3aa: CASSTALNTEAFF
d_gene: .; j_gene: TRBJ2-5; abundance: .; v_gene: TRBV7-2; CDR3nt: TGTGCCAGCAGCTTCTTGGTGGGAGAGACCCAGTACTTC; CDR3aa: CASSFLVGETQYF
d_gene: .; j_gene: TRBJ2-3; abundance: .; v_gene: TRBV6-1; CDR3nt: TGTGCCAGCAGTGCCGCGGACGGCACAGATACGCAGTATTTT; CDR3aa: CASSAADGTDTQYF
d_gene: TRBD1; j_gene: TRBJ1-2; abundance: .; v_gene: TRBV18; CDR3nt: TGTGCCAGCTCACCCACGACGGGACAGAGCTTCTATGGCTACACCTTC; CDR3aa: CASSPTTGQSFYGYTF
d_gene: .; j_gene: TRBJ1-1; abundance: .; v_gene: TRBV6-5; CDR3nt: TGTGCCAGCAGTTACGATCCTCGGGGGAACACTGAAGCTTTCTTT; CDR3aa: CASSYDPRGNTEAFF
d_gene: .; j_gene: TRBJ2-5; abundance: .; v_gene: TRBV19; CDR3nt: TGTGCCAGTAGTAACATGGACAGAAGCAAAGAGACCCAGTACTTC; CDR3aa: CASSNMDRSKETQYF
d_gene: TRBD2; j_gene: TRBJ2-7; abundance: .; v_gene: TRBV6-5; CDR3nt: TGTGCCAGCAGTCCACTAGCGGGAGACACCTACGAGCAGTACTTC; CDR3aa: CASSPLAGDTYEQYF
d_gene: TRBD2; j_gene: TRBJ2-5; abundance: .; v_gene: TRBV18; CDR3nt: TGTGCCAGCTCTCTTTTACTAGCGGGACAAGAGACCCAGTACTTC; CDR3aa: CASSLLLAGQETQYF
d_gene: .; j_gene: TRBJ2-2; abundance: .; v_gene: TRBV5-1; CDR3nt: TGCGCCAGCAGCTTGTGGTCAGGGATACGGACCGGGGAGCTGTTTTTT; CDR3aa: CASSLWSGIRTGELFF
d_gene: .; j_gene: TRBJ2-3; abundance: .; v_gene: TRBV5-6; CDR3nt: TGTGCCAGCAGCTCGGGACTTAGCACAGATACGCAGTATTTT; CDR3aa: CASSSGLSTDTQYF
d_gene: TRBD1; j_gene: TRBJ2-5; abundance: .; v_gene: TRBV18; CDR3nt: TGTGCCAGCTCACAGGGGGCGCAAGAGACCCAGTACTTC; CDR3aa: CASSQGAQETQYF
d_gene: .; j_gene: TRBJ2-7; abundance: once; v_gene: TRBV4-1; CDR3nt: TGCGCCAGCAGCCCAGCCGACAGGAACTCCTACGAGCAGTACTTC; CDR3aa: CASSPADRNSYEQYF
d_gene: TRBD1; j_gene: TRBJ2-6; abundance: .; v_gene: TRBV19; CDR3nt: TGTGCCAGTAGTGCGACAGGGTCTGGGGCCAACGTCCTGACTTTC; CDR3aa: CASSATGSGANVLTF